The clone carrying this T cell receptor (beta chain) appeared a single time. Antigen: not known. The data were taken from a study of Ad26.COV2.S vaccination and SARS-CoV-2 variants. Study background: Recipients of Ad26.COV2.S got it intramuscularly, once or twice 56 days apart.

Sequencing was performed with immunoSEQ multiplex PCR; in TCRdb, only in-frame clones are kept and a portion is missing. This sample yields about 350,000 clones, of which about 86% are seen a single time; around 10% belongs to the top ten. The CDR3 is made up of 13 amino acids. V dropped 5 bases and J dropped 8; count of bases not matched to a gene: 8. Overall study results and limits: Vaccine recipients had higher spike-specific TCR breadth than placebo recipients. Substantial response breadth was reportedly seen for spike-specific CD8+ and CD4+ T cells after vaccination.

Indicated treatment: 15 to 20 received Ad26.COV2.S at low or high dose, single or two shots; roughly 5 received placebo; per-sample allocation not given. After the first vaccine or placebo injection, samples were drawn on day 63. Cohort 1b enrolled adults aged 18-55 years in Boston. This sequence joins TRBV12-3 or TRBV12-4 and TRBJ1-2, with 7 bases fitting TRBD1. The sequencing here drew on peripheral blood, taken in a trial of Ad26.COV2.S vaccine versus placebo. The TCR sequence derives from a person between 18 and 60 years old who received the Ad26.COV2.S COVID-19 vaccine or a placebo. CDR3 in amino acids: CASSPLQGGGYTF. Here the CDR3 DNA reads TGTGCCAGCAGTCCGCTTCAGGGGGGAGGCTACACCTTC.